A single sample gave rise to the 17 T cell receptor beta chains below, sequenced in a study of blood T cell repertoires in COVID-19. Generated by immunoSEQ multiplex PCR, the TCRdb table keeps only in-frame clones and is missing some. This sample carries a few hundred thousand clones, over 85% of them seen once, and the ten largest clones take about 1.7%. The sample consisted of PBMCs or T cells enriched from blood (not recorded which). The receptors were sampled from a woman aged 25 to 39 who had recovered from COVID-19.

In nucleotides, the CDR3 is TGTGCCAGCAGCTTAATCCGCGGGAGTAGAGATGAGCAGTTCTTC. It yields the protein CASSLIRGSRDEQFF. This sequence joins TRBV7-3 and TRBJ2-1, with 7 bases lining up with TRBD2. The CDR3 runs 15 residues. Looked up from germline, CDR1 is SGHTA and CDR2 is FQGTGA. The V and J ends lost 1 base and 8 bases, in that order; junction bases with no gene match: 8. Complete variable domain (other parts from reference TRBV7-3 and TRBJ2-1): GAGVSQTPSNKVTEKGKYVELRCDPISGHTALYWYRQSLGQGPEFLIYFQGTGAADDSGLPNDRFFAVRPEGSVSTLKIQRTERGDSAVYLCASSLIRGSRDEQFFGPGTRLTVL.

This chain connects TRBV4-1 to TRBJ2-7; D might be TRBD2 (6 bases). Germline V lookup: CDR1 MGHRA, CDR2 YSYEKL. The CDR3 length is 16 residues. V was shortened by 0 bases and J by 3 bases, with 15 bases between the two germline ends. The CDR3 DNA reads as TGCGCCAGCAGCCAAGATATCGGGGGTTCCCTCTACGAGCAGTACTTC. Protein sequence: CASSQDIGGSLYEQYF.

Only one count was recorded for this clone. CDR3 region: CASRPGQGGNQPQHF. DNA of the CDR3: TGTGCCAGCAGACCCGGACAGGGGGGCAATCAGCCCCAGCATTTT. The chain links TRBV27 to TRBJ1-5; 10 bases are shared with TRBD1. This CDR3 comprises 15 residues. With 6 bases clipped from V and 2 bases from J, the junction kept 4 bases outside the gene matches. Looked up from germline, CDR1 is MNHEY and CDR2 is SMNVEV (reference sequence).

The chain carries TRBV5-6 and TRBJ2-5, with D unclear. This CDR3 comprises 13 residues. The germline V gene encodes CDR1 SGHDT and CDR2 YYEEEE. Trimming removed 0 bases at V and 3 bases at J, with 6 bases between. CDR3 coding DNA: TGTGCCAGCAGCTTGGAAATCAAAGAGACCCAGTACTTC. This sequence encodes CASSLEIKETQYF.

The rearrangement uses TRBV14 and TRBJ1-1; maybe TRBD1 (5 bases). CDR3 size: 18 residues. Germline V gene data show CDR1 as SGHDN and CDR2 as FVKESK. V gave up 4 bases and J gave up 1 base, with 22 bases separating them. The CDR3 loop is CASSPRPGLLKGNTEAFF. Here the CDR3 DNA reads TGTGCCAGCAGCCCAAGGCCGGGACTCCTGAAGGGGAACACTGAAGCTTTCTTT.

The V gene is TRBV6-5, the J gene TRBJ2-1; no clear D gene. CDR1 and CDR2 from the germline V gene are MNHEY and SVGAGI. This CDR3 comprises 14 residues. The V end lost 3 bases, the J end lost 12 bases, and 18 bases lay between the germline ends. CDR3 residues: CASSYNVNSLVQFF. DNA for the CDR3: TGTGCCAGCAGTTATAATGTCAATAGCCTTGTGCAGTTCTTC.

For the CDR3, the DNA is TGTGCCAGCAGTGCGACAGGCTACGAGCAGTACTTC. It codes for CASSATGYEQYF. The chain joins TRBV25-1 to TRBJ2-7, with D possibly TRBD1 on 6 matching bases. V was pared by 4 bases and J by 3 bases, with 7 bases between. Germline assignment: CDR1 MGHDK and CDR2 SYGVNS. The CDR3 spans 12 residues.

J is TRBJ2-7 and V is TRBV20-1; D is perhaps TRBD1 (5 bases). In germline, CDR1 is DFQATT, CDR2 SNEGSKA (reference sequence). The CDR3 runs 13 residues. Deletions cut 3 bases from V and 5 bases from J, with 14 bases between. CDR3 bases: TGCAGTGCTAGTACGGTAGTGGGGCACGAGCAGTACTTC. Protein sequence: CSASTVVGHEQYF.

This rearrangement joins TRBV6-5 to TRBJ1-2; 9 nucleotides align to TRBD1. CDR3 size: 15 residues. Trimming at V came to 5 bases and at J to 10 bases, leaving 14 bases not matched to a gene. Germline V lookup: CDR1 MNHEY, CDR2 SVGAGI. CDR3 amino acids: CASSQGSGQGAHYTF. The CDR3 nucleotides read TGTGCCAGCAGTCAGGGGTCGGGACAGGGAGCCCACTACACCTTC.

The rearrangement joins TRBV2 to TRBJ1-1; D possibly corresponds to TRBD1 (6 bases). This CDR3 contains 14 residues. Germline V gene lookup returns CDR1 SNHLY and CDR2 FYNNEI. V lost 7 bases and J lost 2, with 14 bases in between. For the CDR3, the DNA is TGTGCCAGCAAGTTGACAGGCGGTAACACTGAAGCTTTCTTT. This codes for CASKLTGGNTEAFF.

In its sample, this clone was seen once. The CDR3 is CASARQGITGELFF. The CDR3 DNA is TGTGCCAGCGCTCGGCAGGGGATCACCGGGGAGCTGTTTTTT. V usage is TRBV3-1 (or the pseudogene TRBV3-2) and J usage is TRBJ2-2; TRBD1 is a possible D gene (6 bases). CDR3 length equals 14 residues. The V end lost 8 bases, the J end lost 4 bases, and 14 bases lay between the germline ends. CDR1 and CDR2 from the germline V gene are LGHDT and YNNKEL (reference sequence).

This clone has a single count. The chain employs TRBV5-1 and TRBJ1-4; tentatively, D is TRBD1 (5 bases). V was pared by 4 bases and J by 8 bases, with 21 bases between. CDR1 SGHRS and CDR2 YFSETQ come from the germline V gene. The CDR3 sequence is 16 residues long. CDR3 nucleotide sequence: TGCGCCAGCAGCCCCTTAGACAGTTTTGTAGGAGAAAAACTGTTTTTT. It yields the protein CASSPLDSFVGEKLFF.

The chain couples TRBV27 to TRBJ1-6, with 10 bases fitting TRBD1. Looked up from germline, CDR1 is MNHEY and CDR2 is SMNVEV (reference sequence). The CDR3 covers 14 residues. The J segment lost 12 bases and the V segment lost 8 bases, leaving 10 bases of the junction unmatched. CDR3 in DNA: TGTGCCAGCGGGACCGGGACAGGGGCTCGACCCCTCCACTTT. Translated, it gives CASGTGTGARPLHF.

This chain connects TRBV4-1 to TRBJ1-1, with 7 nucleotides matching TRBD1. With 2 bases clipped from V and 1 base from J, the junction kept 4 bases outside the gene matches. CDR3 size: 15 residues. CDR1 and CDR2 from the germline V gene are MGHRA and YSYEKL. This chain's CDR3 is CASSQPQGPNTEAFF. The CDR3 DNA reads TGCGCCAGCAGCCAACCACAGGGGCCGAACACTGAAGCTTTCTTT.

The chain combines TRBV28 with TRBJ2-1, with TRBD2 matching 7 bases. J lost 14 bases, V lost 2 bases, and 3 bases had no gene match. The germline V gene has CDR1 MDHEN and CDR2 SYDVKM. The CDR3 runs to 11 residues. The CDR3 region is CASSLRGREFF. DNA for the CDR3: TGTGCCAGCAGTTTACGCGGGAGAGAGTTCTTC.

Written as DNA, the CDR3 is TGTGCCAGCAGTTCGGACAGGGGCACCGGGGAGCTGTTTTTT. Amino acid sequence: CASSSDRGTGELFF. The rearrangement links TRBV27 to TRBJ2-2; 9 nucleotides match TRBD1. The length of the CDR3 is 14 residues. J gave up 4 bases and V 4 bases, and 1 base lay outside the gene matches. Germline V CDR1 and CDR2: MNHEY, SMNVEV (reference sequence).

This chain joins TRBV7-3 and TRBJ2-1; 7 bases agree with TRBD2. The CDR3 has 14 amino acids. Germline V gives CDR1 SGHTA, CDR2 FQGTGA. V dropped 4 bases and J dropped 6; count of bases not matched to a gene: 6. Here the CDR3 reads CASSSTGTTNEQFF. In nucleotides, the CDR3 is TGTGCCAGCAGCTCTACCGGGACTACCAATGAGCAGTTCTTC. Full variable domain (outside the CDR3, taken from reference TRBV7-3 and TRBJ2-1): GAGVSQTPSNKVTEKGKYVELRCDPISGHTALYWYRQSLGQGPEFLIYFQGTGAADDSGLPNDRFFAVRPEGSVSTLKIQRTERGDSAVYLCASSSTGTTNEQFFGPGTRLTVL.